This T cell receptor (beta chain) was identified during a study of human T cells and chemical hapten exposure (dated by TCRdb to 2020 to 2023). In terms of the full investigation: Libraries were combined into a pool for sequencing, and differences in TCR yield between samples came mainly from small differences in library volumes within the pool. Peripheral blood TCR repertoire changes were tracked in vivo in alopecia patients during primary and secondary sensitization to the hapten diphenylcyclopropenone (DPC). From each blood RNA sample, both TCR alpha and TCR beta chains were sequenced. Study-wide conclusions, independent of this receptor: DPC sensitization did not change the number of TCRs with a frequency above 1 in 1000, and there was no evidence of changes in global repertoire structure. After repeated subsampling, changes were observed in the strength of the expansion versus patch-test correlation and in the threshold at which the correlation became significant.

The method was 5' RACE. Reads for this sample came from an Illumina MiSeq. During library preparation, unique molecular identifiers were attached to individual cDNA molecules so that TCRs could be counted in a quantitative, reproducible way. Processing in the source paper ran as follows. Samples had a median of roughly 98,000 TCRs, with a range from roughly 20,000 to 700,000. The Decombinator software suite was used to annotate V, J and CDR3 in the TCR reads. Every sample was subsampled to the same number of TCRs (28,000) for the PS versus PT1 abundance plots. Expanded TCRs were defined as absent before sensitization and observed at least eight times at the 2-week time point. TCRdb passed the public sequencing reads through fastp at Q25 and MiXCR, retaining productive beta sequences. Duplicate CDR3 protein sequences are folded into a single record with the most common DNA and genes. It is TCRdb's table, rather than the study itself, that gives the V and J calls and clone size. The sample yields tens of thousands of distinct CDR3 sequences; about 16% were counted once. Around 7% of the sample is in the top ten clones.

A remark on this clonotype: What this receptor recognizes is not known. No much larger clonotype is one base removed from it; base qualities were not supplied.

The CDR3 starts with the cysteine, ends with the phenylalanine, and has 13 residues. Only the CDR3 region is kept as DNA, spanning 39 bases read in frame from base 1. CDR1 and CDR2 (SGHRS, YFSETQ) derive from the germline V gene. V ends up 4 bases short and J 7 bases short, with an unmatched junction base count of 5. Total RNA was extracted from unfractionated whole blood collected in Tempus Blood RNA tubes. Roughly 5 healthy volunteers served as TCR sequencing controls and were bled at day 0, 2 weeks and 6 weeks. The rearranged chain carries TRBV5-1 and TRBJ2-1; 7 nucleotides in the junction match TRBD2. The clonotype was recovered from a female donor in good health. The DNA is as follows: TGCGCCAGCAGCCCTCCTAGCGGAAATGAGCAGTTCTTC. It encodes CASSPPSGNEQFF.